A selection of T cell receptor beta chains follows, all from one sample in a study of T-cell reconstitution after alpha-beta-depleted transplantation in children. TCRdb fed the PCR reads into MiXCR, producing one record per CDR3 protein. Of about 470,000 distinct CDR3 sequences in the sample, roughly 44% are singletons; the top ten hold 27%. The sequenced sample was PBMCs, obtained before TCRalphabeta/CD19-depleted stem cell transplant. The receptors derive from a girl aged 2-10 years with aplastic anemia, due to receive a stem cell transplant. Both conserved end residues are trimmed from each CDR3. A D gene is named only where the DNA matches it firmly.

D gene	V gene	J gene	CDR3 protein
TRBD2	TRBV12-3/TRBV12-4	TRBJ2-7	ASSLFSRVEVEREAYEQY
TRBD2	TRBV19	TRBJ2-3	ASSKRTSGTSTDTQY
.	TRBV19	TRBJ2-4	ASSNTSVVQY
TRBD1	TRBV7-2	TRBJ2-2	ASSLYPGQGMSSTGELF
.	TRBV5-1	TRBJ2-6	ASSLAGYSGANVLT
.	TRBV7-2	TRBJ2-3	ASSLIRMTSTDTQY
TRBD2	TRBV18	TRBJ2-7	ASSRTRIYEQY
TRBD2	TRBV20-1	TRBJ2-5	SAENLADQETQY
TRBD1	TRBV6-1	TRBJ1-5	ASSELSGGYQPQH
TRBD2	TRBV20-1	TRBJ2-1	SARIAGGRGNEQF
.	TRBV15	TRBJ2-3	ATSRDAVADTQY
TRBD1	TRBV5-1	TRBJ2-3	ASSRIGDRGRTDTQY
TRBD2	TRBV20-1	TRBJ2-5	SARSVGRRLAGWETQY
TRBD2	TRBV28	TRBJ2-1	ASSLLGEGYNEQF
TRBD2	TRBV10-3	TRBJ2-1	AISGTSGYNEQF
TRBD2	TRBV28	TRBJ2-1	ASSSLLAGGLQF
.	TRBV5-5	TRBJ2-2	ASTYLVVNTGELF
.	TRBV5-1	TRBJ2-2	ASSGQRASGELF
.	TRBV10-3	TRBJ2-1	AIKKDSYNEQF
.	TRBV6-1	TRBJ2-1	VTREAPYNEQF
.	TRBV29-1	TRBJ2-1	SVGLQRKNHEQF
.	TRBV12-3/TRBV12-4	TRBJ2-3	ASKGEVITDTQY
.	TRBV28	TRBJ2-4	ASSFRQGLAKNIQY
.	TRBV20-1	TRBJ1-1	SVKRGDGVAF
.	TRBV6-6	TRBJ2-7	ASTEGDFHEQY
.	TRBV6-1	TRBJ2-1	ASIKRGGAYNEQF
.	TRBV12-3/TRBV12-4	TRBJ2-5	ASKASQGRETQY
TRBD2	TRBV4-1	TRBJ2-7	ASSRSSGSYEQY
TRBD2	TRBV28	TRBJ2-7	ASGLSGRSYEQY
.	TRBV30	TRBJ2-7	AWSYGNFYEQY
.	TRBV20-1	TRBJ2-4	SARRQWTAGPKNIQY
.	TRBV5-5	TRBJ1-3	ASSLSRGEY
.	TRBV18	TRBJ2-1	ASSPPEDRFSPRNNEQF
.	TRBV15	TRBJ2-3	ATSRVGGGTDTQY
.	TRBV27	TRBJ2-3	ASSLSLGTDTQY
.	TRBV20-1	TRBJ2-1	SARDQGRDNEQF
.	TRBV7-6	TRBJ1-2	ASSSIPGSSYGYT
TRBD1	TRBV12-3/TRBV12-4	TRBJ1-2	ASSLNRGVYGYT
.	TRBV20-1	TRBJ2-7	SARKTRNEQY
TRBD1	TRBV29-1	TRBJ2-7	SVSGQGASYEQY
.	TRBV27	TRBJ2-7	ASSLRGHQSYEQY
.	TRBV27	TRBJ2-2	ASSPDLNTGELF
.	TRBV11-2	TRBJ2-7	ASRSSRDGYYEQY
.	TRBV7-2	TRBJ2-1	ASSLHYSSYNEQF
.	TRBV7-2	TRBJ1-6	ASSPDKAIPLH
TRBD2	TRBV7-9	TRBJ2-7	ASSLRLAGVGYEQY
.	TRBV10-3	TRBJ2-1	AIRAGADNEQF
.	TRBV7-7	TRBJ2-5	ASSSALGSVEGETQY
.	TRBV20-1	TRBJ1-2	SAEPHKTQGRPNYGYT
.	TRBV5-1	TRBJ1-1	ASSLAPGTEAF
TRBD2	TRBV4-2	TRBJ2-1	ASSLGLAGGEEQF
.	TRBV29-1	TRBJ2-3	SVKQSTDTQY
TRBD2	TRBV6-1	TRBJ2-7	ASSEASAGGYEQY
.	TRBV10-3	TRBJ2-1	AISESGVWRHYNEQF
.	TRBV7-2	TRBJ2-3	ASSLVTGSTDTQY
TRBD1	TRBV7-6	TRBJ2-3	ASSPNPGQGPDTQY
.	TRBV12-3/TRBV12-4	TRBJ2-3	ASRPRLLSTDTQY
.	TRBV5-1	TRBJ1-3	ASSYGRGGGNTIY
TRBD1	TRBV2	TRBJ2-4	ASKPDRVVKNIQY
.	TRBV5-5	TRBJ1-2	ASSLLLGGYT